This T cell receptor (beta chain) was sequenced during a study of beta chain features in type 1 diabetes. Findings of the study overall: Moderate yet significant TCRB CDR3 shortening was seen in Type 1 diabetes patients in all four CD4+ subsets. Sequencing the cDNA could make cells with high TCR expression show up more than they should.

The ends lost 4 bases at V and 4 bases at J; junction bases unmatched: 3. CDR1 is SGHDN and CDR2 is FVKESK in the germline V gene. The CDR3 is 15 residues long. TCRB transcripts that were expressed got sequenced, as all of the isolated RNA had been reverse transcribed. Approximately 1 million reads per sample were averaged for stem cell-like memory samples. The data were produced by immunoSEQ multiplex PCR, yet TCRdb's version contains in-frame clones alone and is incomplete. The sample yields 70,000 to 90,000 clones, approximately 32% seen once. In regard to this clone: Antigen unknown.

The source is a woman under 30 in good health. Sequenced input: stem cell memory CD4+ T cells from blood. The genes are TRBV14 and TRBJ2-1, with 11 bases matching TRBD1. CDR3 in DNA: TGTGCCAGCAGCCCGGGACAGGGGGGGTACAATGAGCAGTTCTTC. Translated, it gives CASSPGQGGYNEQFF.